This T cell receptor (beta chain) comes out of a study of T cells after yellow fever vaccination. TCRdb passed the 5' RACE reads through MiXCR, listing each CDR3 protein once. The table includes nearly 550,000 distinct CDR3 sequences, around 21% detected once. This clonotype was seen repeatedly, ten times or more. What it recognizes is unknown. The ends were cut back, 0 bases at V and 3 bases at J, with 9 bases in the middle. CDR1 WSHSY and CDR2 SAAADI come from the germline V gene. This CDR3 has 15 residues. Overall study findings and caveats: Post-booster reappearance was seen for most primary-vaccination clones (around 96% CD4, roughly 86% CD8).

Sample: PBMCs, taken 15 days after the yellow fever booster vaccination. The clonotype comes from a young man who received the YFV17D yellow fever vaccine. The V gene is TRBV10-2, the J gene TRBJ2-1; no firm D call. In DNA, the CDR3 is TGCGCCAGCAGTGAGTCGTCTCCCGACTACAATGAGCAGTTCTTC. Protein product: CASSESSPDYNEQFF.